This TCR beta chain derives from a study of CD8+CD57+ T cells in acquired aplastic anemia. Study-level background: When averaged, DNA from sorted CD4+ and CD8+ cells came to 3.2 ug. Study-wide results and caveats: CD8+ Simpson's diversity did not differ significantly between patients and controls. A set of approximately 30 CD8+ CDR3 sequences was shared between patients and controls, and these sequences appeared highly expressed in patients.

Trimming cost V 3 bases and J 1 base, with 12 bases left between them. The length of the CDR3 is 14 residues. The germline gives CDR1 DFQATT, CDR2 SNEGSKA (reference sequence). As concerns this clonotype: What it recognizes is unknown.

Before being chosen for sequencing, patients had shown CD8+CD57+ cell expansion by flow cytometry. All patients had severe acquired aplastic anemia. Genomic DNA provided the template from which TCR beta VDJ and CDR3 profiles were obtained. TCRdb used MiXCR to reprocess the reads, holding one entry per CDR3 protein. The data hold 200,000 to 250,000 distinct CDR3 sequences, with over 40% observed a single time. What was sequenced was sorted CD4+, CD8+, or CD8+CD57+ T cells (not recorded which) from PBMCs. The chain combines TRBV20-1 with TRBJ1-1, with TRBD1 as a possible D gene (6 bases). The receptor was isolated from a human donor with aplastic anemia. CDR3 in amino acids: CSASGTTGNTEAFF. CDR3 nucleotide sequence: TGCAGTGCTAGTGGGACGACAGGGAACACTGAAGCTTTCTTT.